The rows below give T cell receptor beta chains drawn from one sample of a study of T cells in Graves' hyperthyroidism and ophthalmopathy. MiXCR, applied by TCRdb to the multiplex PCR reads, yields one record per CDR3 protein. The repertoire holds a few hundred thousand distinct CDR3 sequences, approximately 14% seen once, with about 7% in the top ten. The sequenced material came from blood. These receptor sequences come from a woman under 40 with Graves' hyperthyroidism. Both conserved end residues are part of each CDR3. A D gene is named only where the DNA matches it firmly. Some rows have no size entry. The others give once, few or many, or a class for an expanded clone.

TRBV30,-,TRBD1,TRBJ2-7,TGTGCCTGGAGCCCCTCGGGGACAGTTCCGTACGAGCAGTACTTC,CAWSPSGTVPYEQYF
TRBV20-1,many,-,TRBJ2-1,TGCAGTGCTAGAGCATCGGGGGCCGGGATGGGGGCTGAGCAGTTCTTC,CSARASGAGMGAEQFF
TRBV20-1,many,-,TRBJ2-1,TGCAGTGCTAATTTGGCAGGCCTTGATGAGCAGTTCTTC,CSANLAGLDEQFF
TRBV5-6,-,-,TRBJ1-2,TGTGCCAGCAGCTTGGTATTTTCCGGGAGTCCCTATGGCTACACCTTC,CASSLVFSGSPYGYTF
TRBV10-3,few,TRBD1,TRBJ2-1,TGTGCCATCAATCCCGGGACAGCCGACAATGAGCAGTTCTTC,CAINPGTADNEQFF
TRBV5-1,-,-,TRBJ2-7,TGCGCCAGCACCTTGGGCCAAGAAAACTACGAGCAGTACTTC,CASTLGQENYEQYF
TRBV2,-,-,TRBJ2-2,TGTGCCAGCAGTGATCTATGGGAGCAAGCGTTTTTT,CASSDLWEQAFF
TRBV11-1,many,-,TRBJ1-2,TGTGCCAGCAGCTTTAGCGGCGACAGAAGAGATGGCTACACCTTC,CASSFSGDRRDGYTF
TRBV5-4,-,TRBD2,TRBJ2-2,TGTGCCAGCAGCTTGACGGGAGGGCCTATGACCGGGGAGCTGTTTTTT,CASSLTGGPMTGELFF
TRBV7-9,few,-,TRBJ2-2,TGTGCCAGCAGCTGGGGCCCGAACACCGGGGAGCTGTTTTTT,CASSWGPNTGELFF
TRBV20-1,many,TRBD2,TRBJ2-3,TGCAGTGCTGCGAACCCGGGACTAATCAGCACAGATACGCAGTATTTT,CSAANPGLISTDTQYF
TRBV20-1,many,-,TRBJ2-2,TGCAGTGCTGGAAGGTGGCTGACCACCGGGGAGCTGTTTTTT,CSAGRWLTTGELFF
TRBV5-4,few,TRBD1,TRBJ2-7,TGTGCCAGCAGCTCAACAGGGGTCGGGCACTACGAGCAGTACTTC,CASSSTGVGHYEQYF
TRBV19,many,-,TRBJ1-1,TGTGCCAGTAGTATAGCGACCCCCGACAGGCGGAACACTGAAGCTTTCTTT,CASSIATPDRRNTEAFF
TRBV7-9,many,TRBD1,TRBJ2-7,TGTGCCAGCAGCTTTGGACAGGGCTTCTACGAGCAGTACTTC,CASSFGQGFYEQYF
TRBV30,many,-,TRBJ2-1,TGTGCCTGGAGTCTAACCGGAAGGGCACATGAGCAGTTCTTC,CAWSLTGRAHEQFF
TRBV20-1,many,-,TRBJ2-3,TGCAGTGCTAGTCGGTTCGTCGACCTTACCGATACGCAGTATTTT,CSASRFVDLTDTQYF
TRBV15,many,TRBD1,TRBJ2-7,TGTGCCACCAGCAGAATCGGACAGGGGGCTTACGAGCAGTACTTC,CATSRIGQGAYEQYF
TRBV9,-,-,TRBJ2-3,TGTGCCAGCAGCCCTTCCCCCGACTCGTGGACGCAGTATTTT,CASSPSPDSWTQYF
TRBV20-1,many,-,TRBJ1-1,TGCAGTGCACAGCGTCAGGGATTCACTGAAGCTTTCTTT,CSAQRQGFTEAFF
TRBV19,-,TRBD1,TRBJ1-1,TGTGCTAGTAGTATCGCAGGGGGCTACGGAGCTTTCTTT,CASSIAGGYGAFF
TRBV9,few,TRBD2,TRBJ2-3,TGTGCCAGCAGCGTCCTAGCGGGAGAGGCAGATACGCAGTATTTT,CASSVLAGEADTQYF
TRBV28,-,TRBD1,TRBJ2-3,TGTGCCAGCAGTGAACCCGGGACAGGGAGTGCAGATACGCAGTATTTT,CASSEPGTGSADTQYF
TRBV28,-,-,TRBJ2-7,TGTGCCAGCAGCTCAAACAAGGGGGAGCAGTACTTC,CASSSNKGEQYF
TRBV5-1,-,-,TRBJ1-3,TGCGCCAGCAGCTTGGGTTTGGGGCCCTCTGGAAACACCATATATTTT,CASSLGLGPSGNTIYF
TRBV12-3/TRBV12-4,many,-,TRBJ2-1,TGTGCCAGCAGCCAACGGACAGTCGACAATGAGCAGTTCTTC,CASSQRTVDNEQFF
TRBV15,-,-,TRBJ2-2,TGTGCCACCAGCAGAGATTTCCCCCCACCTTCAGGGAGGGGGGCCGGGGAGCTGTTTTTT,CATSRDFPPPSGRGAGELFF
TRBV7-2,-,-,TRBJ2-7,TGTGCCAGCAGCCCGGGGCCCCCAGTGGAAAGCTCCTACGAGCAGTACTTC,CASSPGPPVESSYEQYF
TRBV28,few,-,TRBJ1-1,TGTGCCAGCACCCTCACCTCCGCATTAAACACTGAAGCTTTCTTT,CASTLTSALNTEAFF
TRBV20-1,-,TRBD1,TRBJ2-1,TGCAGTGCCCCGCCGGGACAGGGTGGGAATGAGCAGTTCTTC,CSAPPGQGGNEQFF
TRBV20-1,few,-,TRBJ2-3,TGCAGTGCTAATAGGGGTTCAAGTTCAGATACGCAGTATTTT,CSANRGSSSDTQYF
TRBV7-2,many,TRBD1,TRBJ1-6,TGTGCCAGCAGCCGAGGATCAGGGGGTGAGAATTCACCCCTCCACTTT,CASSRGSGGENSPLHF